The T cell receptor (beta chain) under discussion was sequenced for a study of blood T cell repertoires in COVID-19. Overall study context: Material from acute and convalescent COVID-19 was sourced from the United States, Italy and Spain.

Data came from immunoSEQ multiplex PCR; TCRdb stores just in-frame clones and leaves some out. The profile covers 65,000 or so clones, with more than 90% appearing a single time and over 0.95% taken by the ten largest. This clone appeared a single time. V was pared by 3 bases and J by 8 bases, with 10 bases of the junction left unmatched. The germline V gene encodes CDR1 SGHNT and CDR2 YYREEE (reference sequence). The CDR3 loop spans 14 amino acids. The sequenced sample consisted of peripheral blood. V usage is TRBV5-4 and J usage is TRBJ1-2; 7 bases are a match to TRBD1. This TCR came from a man aged 55 to 70 with acute or convalescent COVID-19. CDR3 loop: CASSSPRQGDGYTF. Here the CDR3 DNA reads TGTGCCAGCAGCTCCCCCCGACAGGGAGACGGCTACACCTTC.